The 26 T cell receptor beta chains below come from one sample, sequenced in a study of blood T cell repertoires in COVID-19 (TCRdb year 2020). Libraries were prepared through the immunoSEQ multiplex PCR assay. Drawn from immuneACCESS, this table holds only the in-frame rearrangements with V and J called that TCRdb kept. Clones are partly lost; checked studies trace under half to an unresolved V gene and leave the rest unexplained. Recorded for this sample are approximately 220,000 clones; roughly 90% of them occurred a single time. The ten largest clonotypes hold roughly 2.6% of the sample. The source material was PBMCs or T cells enriched from blood (not recorded which). These receptors came from a woman aged 25 to 39 who had recovered from COVID-19.

The chain recombines TRBV5-3 with TRBJ2-1, with 9 bases identical to TRBD1. TRBV5-3 is reported as an ORF; its role is uncertain. Losses at the gene ends were 10 bases for V and 7 bases for J; bases not matched to a gene: 15. This CDR3 has 15 residues. The CDR3 coding sequence is TGTGCCCGAATGGGGGACAGGGTTACGGGGAATGAGCAGTTCTTC. This codes for CARMGDRVTGNEQFF.

The chain is built from TRBV18 and TRBJ1-2, with 8 bases matching TRBD1. Germline V gene lookup returns CDR1 KGHSH and CDR2 LQKENI. The J segment lost 8 bases and the V segment lost 0 bases, leaving 5 bases of the junction unmatched. This CDR3 comprises 14 residues. The CDR3 here is CASSPPGDRFGYTF. The CDR3 DNA reads TGTGCCAGCTCACCACCTGGGGACAGGTTCGGCTACACCTTC. The full variable domain, completed using reference TRBV18 and TRBJ1-2, is NAGVMQNPRHLVRRRGQEARLRCSPMKGHSHVYWYRQLPEEGLKFMVYLQKENIIDESGMPKERFSAEFPKEGPSILRIQQVVRGDSAAYFCASSPPGDRFGYTFGSGTRLTVV.

This clone was seen a few times. At one boundary the junction diverges from the germline segment, which might be a read error. The chain couples TRBV6-2 or TRBV6-3 to TRBJ2-7; 10 bases line up with TRBD2. This CDR3 is 18 amino acids long. Germline V lookup: CDR1 MNHEY, CDR2 SVGEGT. CDR3 loop: CASSYLGSGGAGVDEQYF. The CDR3 nucleotides are TGTGCCAGCAGCTACTTAGGGAGCGGGGGGGCCGGGGTCGACGAGCAGTACTTC.

The V call is TRBV29-1, the J call TRBJ2-2, with 9 bases aligning to TRBD1. The CDR3 runs to 15 residues. V lost 6 bases, J lost 4 bases, and 9 bases stayed unmatched. Germline V CDR1 and CDR2: SQVTM, ANQGSEA. CDR3 sequence reads: CSVEQGARGTGELFF. The CDR3 nucleotides are TGCAGCGTCGAACAGGGGGCGCGGGGCACCGGGGAGCTGTTTTTT.

The chain recombines TRBV19 with TRBJ1-1; 9 bases fit TRBD1. CDR1 is LNHDA, CDR2 SQIVND, per germline (reference sequence). The CDR3 is made up of 17 amino acids. The J segment lost 3 bases and the V segment lost 1 base, leaving 9 bases of the junction unmatched. CDR3: CASSIVDRGSWYTEAFF. Here the CDR3 DNA reads TGTGCCAGTAGTATAGTGGACAGGGGAAGTTGGTACACTGAAGCTTTCTTT. Full variable domain (remainder filled in from reference TRBV19 and TRBJ1-1): DGGITQSPKYLFRKEGQNVTLSCEQNLNHDAMYWYRQDPGQGLRLIYYSQIVNDFQKGDIAEGYSVSREKKESFPLTVTSAQKNPTAFYLCASSIVDRGSWYTEAFFGQGTRLTVV.

This clone has just a few counts. The chain couples TRBV11-3 to TRBJ2-2, with D perhaps TRBD1 (6 bases). V lost 5 bases, J lost 3 bases, and 16 bases lay in between. The CDR3 has 16 residues. Germline CDR1 is SGHNT and CDR2 is YENEEA. This chain's CDR3 is CASSQGLASDTGELFF. In nucleotides, the CDR3 is TGTGCCAGCAGCCAGGGGCTAGCCTCGGACACCGGGGAGCTGTTTTTT.

The CDR3 loop reads CASKSGVVDEQFF. CDR3 nucleotide sequence: TGTGCCAGCAAAAGCGGGGTAGTTGATGAGCAGTTCTTC. The V and J genes are TRBV6-5 and TRBJ2-1, with 7 bases identical to TRBD2. Germline V gives CDR1 MNHEY, CDR2 SVGAGI. Trimming removed 7 bases from V and 8 bases from J; junction bases left unmatched: 8. The CDR3 spans 13 residues.

Written as DNA, the CDR3 is TGCGCCAGCAGCCCAACGGACCCGGGAAAGAACACCGGGGAGCTGTTTTTT. Translated: CASSPTDPGKNTGELFF. This sequence joins TRBV5-1 and TRBJ2-2; a weak D match, TRBD2 (5 bases). Trimming pared 4 bases from V and 1 base from J, leaving 17 bases between. Germline V gene lookup returns CDR1 SGHRS and CDR2 YFSETQ. The CDR3 runs to 17 residues.

The chain is built from TRBV5-6 and TRBJ1-2; D perhaps matches TRBD1 (5 bases). Trimming shortened V by 4 bases and J by 0 bases, and 16 bases separated the two germline ends. The CDR3 runs to 16 residues. The germline gives CDR1 SGHDT, CDR2 YYEEEE. The CDR3 sequence: CASSLSRARANYGYTF. Written as DNA, the CDR3 is TGTGCCAGCAGCCTCTCCAGGGCGCGAGCTAACTATGGCTACACCTTC.

The V call is TRBV14, the J call TRBJ2-5; TRBD2 matches 10 bases. The germline CDR1 and CDR2 sequences are SGHDN and FVKESK. The V gene end was trimmed by 0 bases and the J gene end by 3 bases; junction bases not matched to a gene: 7. CDR3 length: 17 amino acids. The CDR3 DNA is TGTGCCAGCAGCCAAGATTTGGGACTAGCGACCAAAGAGACCCAGTACTTC. This codes for CASSQDLGLATKETQYF.

The CDR3 sequence is CASSLGPGGSYNSPLHF. The DNA of the CDR3 is TGTGCCAGCAGCTTAGGCCCAGGGGGCTCCTATAATTCACCCCTCCACTTT. The chain uses TRBV7-9 and TRBJ1-6; 7 bases agree with TRBD1. This CDR3 is built from 17 residues. The germline gives CDR1 SEHNR, CDR2 FQNEAQ (reference sequence). Trimming took 1 base from V and 0 from J; bases not matched to a gene: 3.

V usage is TRBV6-4 and J usage is TRBJ1-1, with D perhaps TRBD1 (5 bases). Looked up from germline, CDR1 is MRHNA and CDR2 is SNTAGT. V was trimmed by 7 bases and J by 0 bases, leaving 9 bases between them. CDR3 length equals 13 residues. The DNA of the CDR3 is TGTGCCAGCAAGGACAACATGAACACTGAAGCTTTCTTT. Its protein product is CASKDNMNTEAFF.

This clone has just one count. This chain uses TRBV4-1 with TRBJ2-2; possible D gene TRBD1, 5 bases. The CDR3 loop spans 18 amino acids. Trimming pared 1 base from V and 1 base from J, leaving 16 bases between. Per germline, CDR1 MGHRA and CDR2 YSYEKL. The CDR3 is CASSQVYLGQGNTGELFF. CDR3 nucleotide sequence: TGCGCCAGCAGCCAAGTCTACCTCGGACAAGGGAACACCGGGGAGCTGTTTTTT.

The chain uses TRBV4-3 and TRBJ1-2; TRBD1 might be the D (5 bases). Trimming shortened V by 0 bases and J by 7 bases, and 15 bases separated the two germline ends. The CDR3 totals 15 residues. The germline CDR1 and CDR2 sequences are LGHNA and YSLEER. CDR3 region: CASSQDGAVISGYTF. In DNA, the CDR3 is TGCGCCAGCAGCCAAGATGGGGCCGTTATAAGTGGCTACACCTTC.

The chain combines TRBV7-2 with TRBJ2-1, with TRBD2 matching 7 bases. The CDR3 spans 14 residues. V lost 1 base to trimming and J lost 8 bases; unmatched junction nucleotides: 5. The germline gives CDR1 SGHTA, CDR2 FQGNSA. CDR3 protein: CASSLGLGGYEQFF. In nucleotides, the CDR3 is TGTGCCAGCAGCTTAGGGTTGGGGGGGTATGAGCAGTTCTTC.

V usage is TRBV7-9 and J usage is TRBJ2-7; the D is unclear. This CDR3 comprises 14 residues. In germline, CDR1 is SEHNR, CDR2 FQNEAQ (reference sequence). Trimming shortened V by 2 bases and J by 0 bases, and 8 bases separated the two germline ends. The CDR3 is CASSLSEHSYEQYF. In DNA form, the CDR3 reads TGTGCCAGCAGCTTAAGTGAACACTCCTACGAGCAGTACTTC.

The chain recombines TRBV15 with TRBJ1-2; 7 positions agree with TRBD1. The germline V gene encodes CDR1 LNHNV and CDR2 YYDKDF (reference sequence). Trimming cost V 7 bases and J 8 bases; bases outside gene matches: 13. This CDR3 has 14 residues. The CDR3 loop is CATKGARQGGGYTF. CDR3 coding DNA: TGTGCCACCAAAGGGGCCCGACAGGGCGGGGGCTACACCTTC.

The CDR3 protein is CASSRTGTGGDHEQYF. The CDR3 DNA reads as TGTGCCAGCAGCCGCACCGGGACAGGGGGTGACCACGAGCAGTACTTC. The chain joins TRBV7-2 to TRBJ2-7; TRBD1 matches 11 bases. The CDR3 runs 16 residues. J gave up 5 bases and V 5 bases, and 11 bases lay outside the gene matches. The germline V gene encodes CDR1 SGHTA and CDR2 FQGNSA. Full variable domain (missing parts from reference TRBV7-2 and TRBJ2-7): GAGVSQSPSNKVTEKGKDVELRCDPISGHTALYWYRQSLGQGLEFLIYFQGNSAPDKSGLPSDRFSAERTGGSVSTLTIQRTQQEDSAVYLCASSRTGTGGDHEQYFGPGTRLTVT.

This chain connects TRBV29-1 to TRBJ2-1; 14 nucleotides line up with TRBD2. The CDR3 totals 17 residues. The V gene end was trimmed by 6 bases and the J gene end by 4 bases; junction bases not matched to a gene: 11. Germline-derived CDR1 and CDR2 are SQVTM and ANQGSEA. For the CDR3, the DNA is TGCAGCGTGCAAACCAGACTAGCGGGGGGGATATACAATGAGCAGTTCTTC. As protein: CSVQTRLAGGIYNEQFF.

The V call is TRBV2, the J call TRBJ2-5; perhaps TRBD2 as D (5 bases). CDR3 size: 16 residues. Germline assignment: CDR1 SNHLY and CDR2 FYNNEI. V was pared by 3 bases and J by 5 bases, with 19 bases between. The DNA for the CDR3 is TGTGCCAGCAGTGAGGTCGGGTTTCGGGGTGGGGAGACCCAGTACTTC. Residues: CASSEVGFRGGETQYF. The entire variable domain, with the rest obtained from reference TRBV2 and TRBJ2-5, is as follows: EPEVTQTPSHQVTQMGQEVILRCVPISNHLYFYWYRQILGQKVEFLVSFYNNEISEKSEIFDDQFSVERPDGSNFTLKIRSTKLEDSAMYFCASSEVGFRGGETQYFGPGTRLLVL.

The chain is built from TRBV11-2 and TRBJ2-5; maybe TRBD1 (5 bases). The CDR3 length is 14 residues. Trimming took off 5 bases at V and 5 bases at J, with 15 bases between the two ends. CDR1 and CDR2 (germline): SGHAT, FQNNGV. CDR3 amino acids: CASSQGLLGETQYF. The CDR3 nucleotides read TGTGCCAGCAGCCAGGGTCTACTTGGGGAGACCCAGTACTTC.

The DNA of the CDR3 is TGTGCCAGCAGCAGCCGGGCAGGGGGCGTAACTGCTGAAGCTTTCTTT. Translation gives CASSSRAGGVTAEAFF. The chain couples TRBV3-1 (or the pseudogene TRBV3-2) to TRBJ1-1; 8 nucleotides agree with TRBD1. In germline, CDR1 is LGHDT, CDR2 YNNKEL (reference sequence). The CDR3 contains 16 residues. Trimming took 5 bases from V and 6 from J; bases not matched to a gene: 14.

The chain carries TRBV10-1 and TRBJ1-5; D might be TRBD1 (6 bases). This CDR3 is built from 15 residues. The V gene's germline CDR1 is WNHNN and CDR2 SYGVQD (reference sequence). The V end lost 3 bases, the J end lost 7 bases, and 16 bases lay between the germline ends. The CDR3 sequence: CASSDQGRGGQPQHF. The CDR3 coding sequence is TGCGCCAGCAGTGATCAGGGGAGGGGTGGGCAGCCCCAGCATTTT.

The chain has TRBV9 and TRBJ1-1, with D possibly being TRBD1 (6 bases). There are 14 residues in the CDR3. The germline V gene has CDR1 SGDLS and CDR2 YYNGEE. V dropped 0 bases and J dropped 5 bases, with 11 bases sitting between them. The CDR3 coding sequence is TGTGCCAGCAGCGTAGTATCCACAGGGACTGAAGCTTTCTTT. It specifies CASSVVSTGTEAFF.

V is TRBV5-1 and J is TRBJ1-1, with 8 bases lining up with TRBD1. CDR1 and CDR2 from the germline V gene are SGHRS and YFSETQ. With V trimmed by 0 bases and J by 3 bases, 4 bases remained unmatched. The CDR3 is made up of 15 amino acids. CDR3 coding DNA: TGCGCCAGCAGCTTGGACAGGGGGGAGTACACTGAAGCTTTCTTT. Encoded protein: CASSLDRGEYTEAFF.

The chain is built from TRBV12-3 or TRBV12-4 and TRBJ1-3, with D uncertain. The CDR3 is 13 residues long. Trimming cost V 3 bases and J 2 bases, with 5 bases left between them. The CDR3 loop is CASSLSAGNTIYF. The DNA of the CDR3 is TGTGCCAGCAGTTTGTCGGCTGGAAACACCATATATTTT.